Described below is a single TCR beta chain sequence and its context. Authors' processing steps: Reference gene primers were amplified, and this amplification served to estimate nucleated cell counts. Data came from immunoSEQ multiplex PCR; TCRdb stores just in-frame clones and leaves some out. Clone size and V and J calls were adopted from that table, with D and trimming inferred from the DNA. In the table there are roughly 100,000 clones, around four fifths of which are singletons. The germline V gene encodes CDR1 MNHNS and CDR2 SASEGT. This CDR3 comprises 12 residues. Trimming removed 3 bases from V and 6 bases from J, with 9 bases in between. These data originate in a study of blood T cell repertoires in COVID-19. Study at large: Acute and convalescent COVID-19 samples came from the United States, Italy and Spain. T cells, B-cell-depleted T cells, or PBMCs provided the cDNA or gDNA that served as material.

Sequences were obtained from peripheral blood. The rearrangement joins TRBV6-1 to TRBJ2-7; D not certain. The TCR was taken from an older woman with acute or convalescent COVID-19. The CDR3 protein is CASSESRIEQYF. The CDR3 coding sequence is TGTGCCAGCAGTGAGAGCAGGATCGAGCAGTACTTC.